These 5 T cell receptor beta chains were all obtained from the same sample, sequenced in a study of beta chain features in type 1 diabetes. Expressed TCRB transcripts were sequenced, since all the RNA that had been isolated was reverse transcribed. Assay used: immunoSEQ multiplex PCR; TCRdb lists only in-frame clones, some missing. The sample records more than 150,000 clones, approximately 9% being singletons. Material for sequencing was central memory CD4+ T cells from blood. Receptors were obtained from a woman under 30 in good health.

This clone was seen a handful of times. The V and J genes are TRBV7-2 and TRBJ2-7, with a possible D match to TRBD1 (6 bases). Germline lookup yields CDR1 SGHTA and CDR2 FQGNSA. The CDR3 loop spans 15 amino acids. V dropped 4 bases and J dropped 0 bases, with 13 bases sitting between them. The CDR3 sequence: CASSSAQGFSYEQYF. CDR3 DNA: TGTGCCAGCAGCTCGGCGCAGGGGTTCTCCTACGAGCAGTACTTC.

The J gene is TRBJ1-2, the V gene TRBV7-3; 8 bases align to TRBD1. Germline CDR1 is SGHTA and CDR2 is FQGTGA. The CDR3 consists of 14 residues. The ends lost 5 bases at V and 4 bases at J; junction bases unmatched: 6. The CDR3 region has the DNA TGTGCCAGCAGCGCCGACAGGGGAAGCTATGGCTACACCTTC. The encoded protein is CASSADRGSYGYTF.

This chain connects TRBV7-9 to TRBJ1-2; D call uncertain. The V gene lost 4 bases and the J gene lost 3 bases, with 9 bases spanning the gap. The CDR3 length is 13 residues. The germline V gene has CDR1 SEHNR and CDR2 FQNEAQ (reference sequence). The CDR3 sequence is CASSWSADYGYTF. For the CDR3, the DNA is TGTGCCAGCAGCTGGAGCGCAGACTATGGCTACACCTTC.

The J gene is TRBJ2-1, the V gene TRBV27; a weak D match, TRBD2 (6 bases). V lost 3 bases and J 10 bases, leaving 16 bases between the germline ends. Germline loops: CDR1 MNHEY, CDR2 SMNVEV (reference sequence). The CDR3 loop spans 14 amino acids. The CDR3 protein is CASSFGGSRREQFF. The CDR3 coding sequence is TGTGCCAGCAGTTTTGGAGGGAGCCGACGCGAGCAGTTCTTC.

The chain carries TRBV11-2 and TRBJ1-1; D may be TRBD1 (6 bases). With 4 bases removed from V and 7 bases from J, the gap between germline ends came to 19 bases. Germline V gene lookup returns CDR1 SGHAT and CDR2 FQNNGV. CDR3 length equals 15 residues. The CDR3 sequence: CASSSRDTLMVEAFF. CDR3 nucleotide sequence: TGTGCCAGCAGCTCCCGGGACACCCTAATGGTTGAAGCTTTCTTT.